This T cell receptor beta chain was observed in a study of Graves' ophthalmopathy and Graves' hyperthyroidism. V lost 2 bases and J lost 6; bases outside the gene matches: 8. The germline CDR1 and CDR2 sequences are MNHEY and SVGAGI. The CDR3 length is 16 residues. This clonotype was observed at least ten times. Its antigen is unidentified. Amplification of the TCR beta CDR3 regions used RNA transcripts (as template). RT-PCR was first run with HTBI primers, then multiplex PCR in a second round. From the multiplex PCR reads, TCRdb called clonotypes with MiXCR, one entry per CDR3 protein. The sample lists about 380,000 distinct CDR3 sequences; approximately 15% were seen once. Study-level findings and limits: With 70.59% sensitivity and approximately 72% specificity, the model predicted ophthalmopathy progression. Blood also held most thyroid clonotypes expanded above 0.001 frequency.

This TCR derives from a woman aged 18-35 years with stable Graves' hyperthyroidism. The chain has TRBV6-5 and TRBJ2-7; 12 positions agree with TRBD1. What was sequenced was peripheral blood. The CDR3 region is CASSYGPGQGAIEQYF. The CDR3 DNA reads TGTGCCAGCAGTTACGGCCCGGGACAGGGGGCAATCGAGCAGTACTTC.